Below are 21 T cell receptor beta chains sequenced from a single sample in a study of spatial heterogeneity in lung cancer. Findings and caveats of the study: Tracking of tumor mutation counts was seen in expanded intratumoral alpha and beta TCR counts.

The time point was: sample taken at primary tumor resection. TCRdb called the 5' RACE reads again in MiXCR, with one record for every CDR3 protein. The table has 5,700 or so distinct CDR3 sequences, around a quarter seen once; the top ten hold approximately 23%. These TCRs' antigens remain unknown. Sequences were derived from lung tumor tissue, sampled at surgery. The receptors stem from a male donor with early-stage non-small cell lung cancer.

This clonotype has just one count. In DNA, the CDR3 is TGTGCCAGCAGCCTTCTAGCGGGGGACAATGAGCAGTTCTTC. Protein: CASSLLAGDNEQFF. The chain couples TRBV7-9 to TRBJ2-1; 10 bases are a match to TRBD2. The CDR3 runs to 14 residues. CDR1 and CDR2 from the germline V gene are SEHNR and FQNEAQ (reference sequence). With V trimmed by 5 bases and J by 5 bases, 3 bases remained unmatched.

This clonotype is classed as medium-sized. The chain recombines TRBV18 with TRBJ1-1; TRBD1 might be the D (6 bases). Trimming removed 2 bases from V and 4 bases from J, with 17 bases in between. This CDR3 has 16 residues. Germline V gene data show CDR1 as KGHSH and CDR2 as LQKENI. CDR3 nucleotide sequence: TGTGCCAGCTCACCAGTTTTAGGCGTAGGGGGCACTGAAGCTTTCTTT. It yields the protein CASSPVLGVGGTEAFF.

By sample share, this clonotype is medium-sized. The genes are TRBV5-1 and TRBJ2-2; D gene ambiguous. Trimming removed 3 bases at V and 11 bases at J, with 17 bases between. In germline, CDR1 is SGHRS, CDR2 YFSETQ. The length of the CDR3 is 14 residues. The CDR3 protein is CASSSSRPEVELFF. Written as DNA, the CDR3 is TGCGCCAGCAGCTCCAGTCGTCCCGAAGTTGAGCTGTTTTTT.

The chain has TRBV5-1 and TRBJ1-2; perhaps TRBD1 as D (6 bases). This CDR3 has 13 amino acids. Germline-derived CDR1 and CDR2 are SGHRS and YFSETQ. The V and J ends lost 3 bases and 4 bases respectively, with 10 bases between them. The CDR3 nucleotides are TGCGCCAGCAGCTGGGACAAATCCTATGGCTACACCTTC. It is translated as CASSWDKSYGYTF.

The V gene is TRBV7-2, the J gene TRBJ2-3, with TRBD2 matching 7 bases. The junction had 9 bases not matched to a gene; V was cut back by 6 bases and J by 6 bases. CDR3 size: 14 residues. Germline-derived CDR1 and CDR2 are SGHTA and FQGNSA. The CDR3 loop is CASRGGVLADTQYF. The CDR3 DNA reads as TGTGCCAGCAGGGGAGGGGTACTAGCGGATACGCAGTATTTT.

This clonotype counts as medium-sized. Mismatch with germline at one junction end may stem from a read error. The chain is built from TRBV12-3 or TRBV12-4 and TRBJ2-1; 8 bases map to TRBD2. The CDR3 totals 15 residues. As DNA, the CDR3 is TGTGCCAGCAGTGAAACTAGCGGAGGGACCCCTTGGAAAGTCTTC. It is translated as CASSETSGGTPWKVF.

This clonotype counts as medium-sized. The V call is TRBV28, the J call TRBJ2-7; D gene unclear. Trimming removed 3 bases at V and 9 bases at J, with 12 bases between. This CDR3 spans 12 amino acids. CDR1 and CDR2 (germline): MDHEN, SYDVKM. DNA for the CDR3: TGTGCCAGCAGTTTGTCGGCGGTGAGGCAGTACTTC. Its protein is CASSLSAVRQYF.

By share, this clonotype ranks as medium-sized. This chain connects TRBV19 to TRBJ1-5, with D unclear. The CDR3 has 14 residues. Germline CDR1 and CDR2: LNHDA and SQIVND (reference sequence). Trimming stripped 1 base from V and 12 bases from J, with 16 bases between. The CDR3 reads CASSIGGDAGLQHF. The CDR3 DNA reads TGTGCCAGTAGTATAGGAGGCGATGCAGGACTCCAGCATTTT.

The rearrangement uses TRBV7-3 and TRBJ2-1; TRBD2 agrees at 10 bases. Germline CDR1 reads SGHTA; CDR2 reads FQGTGA. V shed 2 bases and J 7 bases; nucleotides not matched to a gene: 5. The CDR3 has 15 residues. The CDR3 DNA follows: TGTGCCAGCAGCTTAGGGGTAGCGGGAGGAAATGAGCAGTTCTTC. Translation: CASSLGVAGGNEQFF.

This clonotype counts as medium-sized (0.01 to 0.1%). The chain recombines TRBV19 with TRBJ2-5; D ambiguous. Germline V CDR1 and CDR2: LNHDA, SQIVND (reference sequence). V lost 1 base to trimming and J lost 4 bases, with 10 bases between them. The CDR3 consists of 14 residues. CDR3 sequence (DNA): TGTGCCAGTAGTATAGCAAACCGGAGAGAGACCCAGTACTTC. Encoded protein: CASSIANRRETQYF.

This clonotype has at least ten counts. The J gene is TRBJ2-3, the V gene TRBV27, with D uncertain. CDR3 length equals 15 residues. CDR1 MNHEY and CDR2 SMNVEV come from the germline V gene (reference sequence). V shed 1 base and J shed 2 bases, with 10 bases lying between them. The CDR3 DNA is TGTGCCAGCAGTTTATTCGCTAAACTCACAGATACGCAGTATTTT. Its translation: CASSLFAKLTDTQYF.

V and J are TRBV11-2 and TRBJ2-7; D is uncertain. The CDR3 runs to 14 residues. In germline, CDR1 is SGHAT, CDR2 FQNNGV. V lost 3 bases and J 4 bases, leaving 13 bases between the germline ends. CDR3 residues: CASSFKVGRYEQYF. The CDR3, as DNA: TGTGCCAGCAGCTTTAAAGTTGGGCGGTACGAGCAGTACTTC.

In its sample, this clonotype is medium-sized (0.01 to 0.1%). This chain joins TRBV28 and TRBJ2-7; 7 bases are a match to TRBD2. The junction had 12 bases not matched to a gene; V was cut back by 5 bases and J by 5 bases. In germline, CDR1 is MDHEN, CDR2 SYDVKM. The CDR3 covers 15 residues. The CDR3 DNA reads as TGTGCCAGCAGTGGAACCGGGACTAAAACCCACGAGCAGTACTTC. This codes for CASSGTGTKTHEQYF.

In this sample, this clonotype turned up many times. The gene calls are TRBV20-1 and TRBJ1-5; 7 nucleotides agree with TRBD1. This CDR3 is built from 13 residues. V lost 7 bases, J lost 3 bases, and 6 bases stayed unmatched. In germline, CDR1 is DFQATT, CDR2 SNEGSKA (reference sequence). CDR3 in DNA: TGCAGTGGGAGTACAGGGGACAATCAGCCCCAGCATTTT. This codes for CSGSTGDNQPQHF.

V is TRBV19 and J is TRBJ2-3; 10 nucleotides agree with TRBD1. After removal of 6 bases from V and 3 bases from J, the junction contained 6 bases not matched to a gene. The CDR3 covers 15 residues. Germline V gives CDR1 LNHDA, CDR2 SQIVND (reference sequence). CDR3 in DNA: TGTGCCAGTAGAACGGGACAGGGGAGGACAGATACGCAGTATTTT. This encodes CASRTGQGRTDTQYF. The whole variable domain, remainder taken from reference TRBV19 and TRBJ2-3, is DGGITQSPKYLFRKEGQNVTLSCEQNLNHDAMYWYRQDPGQGLRLIYYSQIVNDFQKGDIAEGYSVSREKKESFPLTVTSAQKNPTAFYLCASRTGQGRTDTQYFGPGTRLTVL.

In its sample, this clonotype ranks as medium-sized. The CDR3 sequence: CASRKTPHRTNTEAFF. The CDR3 bases are TGTGCCAGCAGAAAAACCCCACACAGAACTAACACTGAAGCTTTCTTT. This sequence joins TRBV6-6 and TRBJ1-1; D is uncertain. Deletions cut 6 bases from V and 2 bases from J, with 19 bases between. The CDR3 sequence is 16 residues long. CDR1 is MNHNY and CDR2 is SVGAGI in the germline V gene (reference sequence).

This clonotype qualifies as medium-sized. This chain uses TRBV2 with TRBJ2-1, with TRBD2 matching over 12 bases. CDR1 and CDR2 (germline): SNHLY, FYNNEI. The V and J ends lost 6 bases and 7 bases, in that order; junction bases with no gene match: 7. This CDR3 is 15 amino acids long. This CDR3 reads CASSASTSGRNEQFF. The CDR3 nucleotides are TGTGCCAGCAGCGCCTCGACTAGCGGGAGAAATGAGCAGTTCTTC.

The chain carries TRBV12-3 or TRBV12-4 and TRBJ2-3; D is possibly TRBD2 (6 bases). Trimming took off 6 bases at V and 8 bases at J, with 21 bases between the two ends. CDR3 length: 15 amino acids. The CDR3 reads CASRPPTSSWGTQYF. The CDR3 bases are TGTGCCAGCAGGCCCCCGACTAGTTCCTGGGGTACGCAGTATTTT.

The J gene is TRBJ2-3, the V gene TRBV4-3, with TRBD2 as a possible D gene (6 bases). CDR1 and CDR2 (germline): LGHNA, YSLEER. V lost 0 bases, J lost 8 bases, and 15 bases lay in between. This CDR3 has 15 residues. This CDR3 reads CASSQDRGKGVTQYF. The CDR3 DNA sequence: TGCGCCAGCAGCCAAGATCGGGGGAAAGGAGTTACGCAGTATTTT.

V usage is TRBV28 and J usage is TRBJ2-3; possible D gene TRBD2, 6 bases. Germline CDR1 reads MDHEN; CDR2 reads SYDVKM. Trimming took 6 bases from V and 0 from J, leaving 13 bases between them. The CDR3 covers 15 residues. As DNA, the CDR3 is TGTGCCAGCAGCCGAAGCGGGTCAAGCACAGATACGCAGTATTTT. This codes for CASSRSGSSTDTQYF.

This chain joins TRBV11-3 and TRBJ2-1, with 11 bases identical to TRBD2. The CDR3 loop spans 16 amino acids. V lost 4 bases to trimming and J lost 5 bases; unmatched junction nucleotides: 7. Germline-derived CDR1 and CDR2 are SGHNT and YENEEA. In DNA, the CDR3 is TGTGCCAGCAGCTCCGGGACTAGCGGTTATCACAATGAGCAGTTCTTC. Translating gives CASSSGTSGYHNEQFF.